This T cell receptor beta chain comes out of a study of cytomegalovirus exposure and HLA in healthy donors. Turning to this clone: Its matching antigen is unknown.

When sampled, the donors appeared nominally healthy, though they likely had unrecorded immune exposures. Findings and limits, study-wide: Reported findings show TCR beta sequences accurately forecast HLA-A and HLA-B alleles in most subjects.

The CDR3 length is 13 residues. Trimming cost V 7 bases and J 2 bases; bases outside gene matches: 2. Germline CDR1 is GTSNPN and CDR2 is SVGIG (reference sequence). PCR primers comprised 60 Vbeta and 13 Jbeta primers. Repertoires were generated with immunoSEQ multiplex PCR, while TCRdb's copy carries only in-frame clones and drops some. The sample yields about 200,000 clones, roughly 84% seen once. Material: PBMCs. The source is a boy younger than 10 in good health and CMV-seronegative. The chain recombines TRBV30 with TRBJ1-5, with TRBD1 matching 10 bases. DNA for the CDR3: TGTGCCTCCGGGACAGGGGGCAATCAGCCCCAGCATTTT. This encodes CASGTGGNQPQHF.